This is a list of T cell receptor beta chains from one sample in a study of metastatic and nonmetastatic thyroid tumors. From the PCR reads, TCRdb re-called clones with MiXCR. Among fewer than 40,000 clones listed, 35% were seen once. Sequenced sample: tumor tissue. These receptors all come from a female donor with papillary thyroid cancer or a benign thyroid nodule (not recorded which). Some clones in this sample may be carry-over from other donors' samples. Both conserved end residues are part of each CDR3. Clone size is stated in some rows and not others, as once, few, many or a class when expanded.

-	TRBV11-1	TRBJ1-1	CASSLAQGASGTEAFF
few	TRBV27	TRBJ2-2	CASRRPTAGSTGELFF
-	TRBV28	TRBJ2-2	CASSSGQGADGELFF
few	TRBV6-2/TRBV6-3	TRBJ1-2	CASSYSRDRGDYGYTF
few	TRBV6-1	TRBJ1-6	CASRGGTGGNNSPLHF
few	TRBV29-1	TRBJ2-7	CSVGGVGTSEQYF
-	TRBV6-4	TRBJ1-4	CASKVEGAELFF
-	TRBV30	TRBJ2-3	CAWAQGYGTDTQYF
-	TRBV28	TRBJ2-2	CASSLEGAHSGELFF
once	TRBV20-1	TRBJ2-7	CSARGTSGTLSYEQYF
medium-sized	TRBV24-1	TRBJ2-3	CATSGGANTQYF
-	TRBV12-3/TRBV12-4	TRBJ2-1	CASSGSRHPYNEQFF
few	TRBV20-1	TRBJ2-7	CSASPMRTSGRAGSYEQYF
few	TRBV27	TRBJ1-2	CASGRGGGGYTF
once	TRBV20-1	TRBJ2-2	CSAVFAGELFF
-	TRBV30	TRBJ1-3	CAWRGGNTIYF
-	TRBV5-6	TRBJ1-2	CASSLGTNYGYTF
-	TRBV4-1	TRBJ1-2	CASSQEVRQYGYTF
few	TRBV6-1	TRBJ1-5	CASRLQGTGMQPQHF
-	TRBV10-2	TRBJ1-6	CASSEMQGYNSPLHF
few	TRBV6-1	TRBJ2-5	CASSDGQGKTQYF
few	TRBV6-1	TRBJ2-1	CASSERRQGATYNEQFF
few	TRBV12-3/TRBV12-4	TRBJ1-5	CASTTFSGVGGFNQPQHF
few	TRBV20-1	TRBJ2-5	CSARDLFGVAGGETQYF
-	TRBV2	TRBJ1-1	CASSVATLGDLNTEAFF
-	TRBV19	TRBJ2-7	CASSIDSATYEQYF
-	TRBV3-1	TRBJ2-1	CASSQEGEEFF
few	TRBV19	TRBJ1-2	CASMGDGYYGYTF
-	TRBV10-3	TRBJ2-3	CAITEGGDTQYF
few	TRBV9	TRBJ2-7	CASSSGPYEQYF
-	TRBV5-1	TRBJ1-3	CASSWMGVSGNTIYF
-	TRBV11-2	TRBJ2-1	CASSFGTSGRRNEQFF
-	TRBV5-1	TRBJ2-5	CASSLGTVQGETQYF
-	TRBV11-2	TRBJ2-7	CASSLEQGAYEQYF
few	TRBV24-1	TRBJ2-3	CATSDPGTVSDTQYF
-	TRBV20-1	TRBJ1-2	CSARDPASFYGYTF
-	TRBV6-1	TRBJ2-5	CASSEEGQGKRHF
-	TRBV7-3	TRBJ1-2	CASSLEGGRDYGYTF
few	TRBV7-6	TRBJ1-1	CASSLSLNTEAFF
-	TRBV20-1	TRBJ2-5	CSAPWTSGRAGTQYF
-	TRBV4-1	TRBJ2-3	CASSLLPWETDTQYF
few	TRBV6-1	TRBJ2-7	CASSRDLEQYF
few	TRBV5-1	TRBJ2-7	CASSPGATYEQYF
-	TRBV10-1	TRBJ2-2	CATGAGVGELFF
-	TRBV2	TRBJ1-2	CASSPGGSYGYTF
-	TRBV3-1	TRBJ2-7	CASSQEREQYF
few	TRBV4-1	TRBJ2-3	CASSQGEIAGALLNTQYF